The 20 T cell receptor beta chains presented below share a single source sample, sequenced in a study of blood T cells in healthy people across ages. Primers used in a second PCR of about 6 to 11 cycles were a sample-barcoded 5' primer and a J-beta primer mix. TCRdb reprocessed the 5' RACE reads with MiXCR, giving one entry per CDR3 protein. The sample records about 830,000 distinct CDR3 sequences, 55% to 65% being singletons. Specimen: blood. The receptors were gathered from a young man in good health.

The CDR3 spells CASRPGQETQYF. In DNA, the CDR3 is TGTGCCAGCAGACCGGGCCAAGAGACCCAGTACTTC. The chain links TRBV25-1 to TRBJ2-5; no reliable D call. Deletions cut 6 bases from V and 1 base from J, with 6 bases between. The CDR3 consists of 12 residues. The germline CDR1 and CDR2 sequences are MGHDK and SYGVNS.

The rearrangement joins TRBV25-1 to TRBJ2-7; D gene unclear. The CDR3 has 10 residues. Germline lookup yields CDR1 MGHDK and CDR2 SYGVNS. V gave up 10 bases and J gave up 7 bases, with 11 bases separating them. DNA of the CDR3: TGTGCCACCCCCAGACGGGAGCAGTACTTC. Its protein is CATPRREQYF.

The V gene is TRBV4-3, the J gene TRBJ1-2; 7 bases are shared with TRBD1. The CDR3 length is 14 residues. CDR1 and CDR2 (germline): LGHNA, YSLEER. V was clipped by 0 bases and J by 5 bases; unmatched bases: 3. Here the CDR3 DNA reads TGCGCCAGCAGCCAAGACAGGGGGAAGTATGGCTACACCTTC. Its translation: CASSQDRGKYGYTF.

This clonotype was observed a handful of times. The rearrangement links TRBV6-4 to TRBJ2-1; 8 bases line up with TRBD1. Germline V gene sequence: CDR1 MRHNA, CDR2 SNTAGT. Unmatched junction bases numbered 8, after V lost 3 bases and J lost 1 base. This CDR3 spans 17 amino acids. This chain's CDR3 is CASSELGTGLSYNEQFF. The CDR3 DNA reads TGTGCCAGCAGTGAACTCGGGACAGGCCTATCCTACAATGAGCAGTTCTTC.

The J gene is TRBJ1-2, the V gene TRBV12-3 or TRBV12-4; D call uncertain. Trimming pared 1 base from V and 4 bases from J, leaving 10 bases between. The CDR3 consists of 14 residues. In nucleotides, the CDR3 is TGTGCCAGCAGTTTAGGAGGGCAGCTCTATGGCTACACCTTC. Translation gives CASSLGGQLYGYTF.

In regard to this clonotype: At one boundary the junction diverges from the germline segment, which might be a read error. This chain connects TRBV2 to TRBJ2-1; 10 nucleotides agree with TRBD2. Germline V CDR1 and CDR2: SNHLY, FYNNEI. This CDR3 comprises 15 residues. As DNA, the CDR3 is TGTGTCAGCACCGGCTGGAAGCGGGGGGGAATCTGGCAGTTCTTC. Translation: CVSTGWKRGGIWQFF.

Only one count was recorded for this clonotype. The V gene is TRBV5-1, the J gene TRBJ2-4, with 9 bases that match TRBD1. Near its end, the DNA agrees better with TRBJ2-7, so the J call may be wrong. CDR3 length: 14 amino acids. Germline loops: CDR1 SGHRS, CDR2 YFSETQ. CDR3 sequence: CASSGDRETYEQYF. CDR3 in DNA: TGCGCCAGCAGCGGGGACAGGGAGACCTACGAGCAGTACTTC.

The V call is TRBV9, the J call TRBJ2-1; 12 nucleotides match TRBD2. Germline trimming cut 1 base from V and 12 bases from J; bases unmatched to any gene: 8. Germline assignment: CDR1 SGDLS and CDR2 YYNGEE. The CDR3 length is 15 residues. This CDR3 reads CASSVRTSGEGGQFF. The CDR3 region has the DNA TGTGCCAGCAGCGTAAGGACTAGCGGGGAAGGTGGGCAGTTCTTC.

This clonotype has just a few counts. The V and J genes are TRBV12-3 or TRBV12-4 and TRBJ1-2; TRBD1 matches at 7 bases. The CDR3 is 14 amino acids. Trimming at V came to 6 bases and at J to 8 bases, leaving 12 bases not matched to a gene. The CDR3 DNA is TGTGCCAGCAGCCCCATTGACAGGGTCAACGGCTACACCTTC. Its protein is CASSPIDRVNGYTF.

V gene TRBV25-1 combines with J gene TRBJ1-1; D perhaps matches TRBD1 (5 bases). Trimming stripped 6 bases from V and 8 bases from J, with 19 bases between. Germline-derived CDR1 and CDR2 are MGHDK and SYGVNS. The CDR3 spans 14 residues. CDR3 amino acids: CASRGLGLEGEAFF. The DNA of the CDR3 is TGTGCCAGCAGGGGTCTCGGGTTAGAGGGGGAAGCTTTCTTT.

V is TRBV28 and J is TRBJ1-6; TRBD1 matches 7 bases. V trimming: 10 bases; J trimming: 0 bases; junction bases outside the gene matches: 12. The CDR3 is made up of 17 amino acids. From germline, CDR1 is MDHEN and CDR2 SYDVKM. CDR3 coding DNA: TGTGCCACAGGGGGGGACGTCCTGGGCTCCTATAATTCACCCCTCCACTTT. This sequence encodes CATGGDVLGSYNSPLHF.

This chain connects TRBV12-3 or TRBV12-4 to TRBJ2-3, with a weak D call TRBD2 (6 bases). Trimming removed 5 bases at V and 1 base at J, with 19 bases between. The CDR3 extends over 17 amino acids. The CDR3: CASSPIRPDYRTDTQYF. CDR3 bases: TGTGCCAGCAGTCCCATAAGACCGGACTACCGCACAGATACGCAGTATTTT.

This clonotype was recorded a few times. The genes are TRBV7-9 and TRBJ2-5, with 7 bases aligning to TRBD1. The CDR3 length is 13 residues. With 7 bases clipped from V and 2 bases from J, the junction kept 4 bases outside the gene matches. Per the germline V gene, CDR1 is SEHNR and CDR2 is FQNEAQ (reference sequence). CDR3 in amino acids: CASTGTEQETQYF. CDR3 DNA sequence: TGTGCCAGCACCGGGACAGAACAAGAGACCCAGTACTTC.

The chain links TRBV12-3 or TRBV12-4 to TRBJ2-4; TRBD1 agrees at 7 bases. Gene TRBJ2-5 matches the end of the DNA better, so the J call may be wrong. The CDR3 spans 16 residues. This CDR3 reads CASSPQSDRRRETQYF. CDR3 coding DNA: TGTGCCAGCAGTCCCCAGTCGGACAGGAGAAGGGAGACCCAGTACTTC.

V and J are TRBV20-1 and TRBJ1-2; the D gene is possibly TRBD1 (5 bases). The CDR3 extends over 15 amino acids. V gave up 3 bases and J gave up 7 bases, with 21 bases separating them. The germline V gene encodes CDR1 DFQATT and CDR2 SNEGSKA (reference sequence). The CDR3 region is CSASGSAGRSSGYTF. In DNA, the CDR3 is TGCAGTGCTAGTGGATCCGCAGGGCGGTCGAGTGGCTACACCTTC.

The rearrangement links TRBV6-2 or TRBV6-3 to TRBJ2-7; D may be TRBD1 (6 bases). V gave up 0 bases and J gave up 3 bases, with 12 bases separating them. The CDR3 is 15 amino acids. The V gene's germline CDR1 is MNHEY and CDR2 SVGEGT. CDR3 sequence reads: CASSYSGLRGYEQYF. The CDR3 DNA reads TGTGCCAGCAGTTACTCAGGCCTCAGGGGCTACGAGCAGTACTTC.

The genes are TRBV4-1 and TRBJ2-7, with D perhaps TRBD2 (5 bases). Germline values: CDR1 MGHRA, CDR2 YSYEKL. V was shortened by 0 bases and J by 3 bases, with 18 bases between the two germline ends. The length of the CDR3 is 17 residues. The CDR3 DNA reads TGCGCCAGCAGCCAAGATCCTTATGCGGCTGAGGGCTACGAGCAGTACTTC. Translated, it gives CASSQDPYAAEGYEQYF.

The V gene is TRBV5-6, the J gene TRBJ2-7, with a possible D match to TRBD1 (6 bases). This CDR3 has 16 amino acids. Germline lookup yields CDR1 SGHDT and CDR2 YYEEEE. Trimming removed 3 bases from V and 2 bases from J, with 18 bases in between. The CDR3 region is CASSSGRGGRAYEQYF. The CDR3 DNA is TGTGCCAGCAGCTCGGGGCGAGGGGGTCGCGCCTACGAGCAGTACTTC.

V gene TRBV13 combines with J gene TRBJ2-7; TRBD2 might be the D (5 bases). The J call is in doubt because the DNA end fits TRBJ2-4 better. This CDR3 has 13 amino acids. Germline loops: CDR1 PRHDT, CDR2 FYEKMQ (reference sequence). CDR3 nucleotides: TGTGCCAGCAGCCGCTTGGGAGACTACATTCAGTACTTC. Protein product: CASSRLGDYIQYF.

This clonotype was detected a few times. The V call is TRBV6-1, the J call TRBJ2-3, with 7 bases that match TRBD2. The V gene end was trimmed by 4 bases and the J gene end by 3 bases; junction bases not matched to a gene: 7. The CDR3 covers 15 residues. Germline CDR1 reads MNHNS; CDR2 reads SASEGT. The CDR3 DNA reads TGTGCCAGCAGTGTAAGAGCGGGGATAACAGATACGCAGTATTTT. Translated, it gives CASSVRAGITDTQYF.